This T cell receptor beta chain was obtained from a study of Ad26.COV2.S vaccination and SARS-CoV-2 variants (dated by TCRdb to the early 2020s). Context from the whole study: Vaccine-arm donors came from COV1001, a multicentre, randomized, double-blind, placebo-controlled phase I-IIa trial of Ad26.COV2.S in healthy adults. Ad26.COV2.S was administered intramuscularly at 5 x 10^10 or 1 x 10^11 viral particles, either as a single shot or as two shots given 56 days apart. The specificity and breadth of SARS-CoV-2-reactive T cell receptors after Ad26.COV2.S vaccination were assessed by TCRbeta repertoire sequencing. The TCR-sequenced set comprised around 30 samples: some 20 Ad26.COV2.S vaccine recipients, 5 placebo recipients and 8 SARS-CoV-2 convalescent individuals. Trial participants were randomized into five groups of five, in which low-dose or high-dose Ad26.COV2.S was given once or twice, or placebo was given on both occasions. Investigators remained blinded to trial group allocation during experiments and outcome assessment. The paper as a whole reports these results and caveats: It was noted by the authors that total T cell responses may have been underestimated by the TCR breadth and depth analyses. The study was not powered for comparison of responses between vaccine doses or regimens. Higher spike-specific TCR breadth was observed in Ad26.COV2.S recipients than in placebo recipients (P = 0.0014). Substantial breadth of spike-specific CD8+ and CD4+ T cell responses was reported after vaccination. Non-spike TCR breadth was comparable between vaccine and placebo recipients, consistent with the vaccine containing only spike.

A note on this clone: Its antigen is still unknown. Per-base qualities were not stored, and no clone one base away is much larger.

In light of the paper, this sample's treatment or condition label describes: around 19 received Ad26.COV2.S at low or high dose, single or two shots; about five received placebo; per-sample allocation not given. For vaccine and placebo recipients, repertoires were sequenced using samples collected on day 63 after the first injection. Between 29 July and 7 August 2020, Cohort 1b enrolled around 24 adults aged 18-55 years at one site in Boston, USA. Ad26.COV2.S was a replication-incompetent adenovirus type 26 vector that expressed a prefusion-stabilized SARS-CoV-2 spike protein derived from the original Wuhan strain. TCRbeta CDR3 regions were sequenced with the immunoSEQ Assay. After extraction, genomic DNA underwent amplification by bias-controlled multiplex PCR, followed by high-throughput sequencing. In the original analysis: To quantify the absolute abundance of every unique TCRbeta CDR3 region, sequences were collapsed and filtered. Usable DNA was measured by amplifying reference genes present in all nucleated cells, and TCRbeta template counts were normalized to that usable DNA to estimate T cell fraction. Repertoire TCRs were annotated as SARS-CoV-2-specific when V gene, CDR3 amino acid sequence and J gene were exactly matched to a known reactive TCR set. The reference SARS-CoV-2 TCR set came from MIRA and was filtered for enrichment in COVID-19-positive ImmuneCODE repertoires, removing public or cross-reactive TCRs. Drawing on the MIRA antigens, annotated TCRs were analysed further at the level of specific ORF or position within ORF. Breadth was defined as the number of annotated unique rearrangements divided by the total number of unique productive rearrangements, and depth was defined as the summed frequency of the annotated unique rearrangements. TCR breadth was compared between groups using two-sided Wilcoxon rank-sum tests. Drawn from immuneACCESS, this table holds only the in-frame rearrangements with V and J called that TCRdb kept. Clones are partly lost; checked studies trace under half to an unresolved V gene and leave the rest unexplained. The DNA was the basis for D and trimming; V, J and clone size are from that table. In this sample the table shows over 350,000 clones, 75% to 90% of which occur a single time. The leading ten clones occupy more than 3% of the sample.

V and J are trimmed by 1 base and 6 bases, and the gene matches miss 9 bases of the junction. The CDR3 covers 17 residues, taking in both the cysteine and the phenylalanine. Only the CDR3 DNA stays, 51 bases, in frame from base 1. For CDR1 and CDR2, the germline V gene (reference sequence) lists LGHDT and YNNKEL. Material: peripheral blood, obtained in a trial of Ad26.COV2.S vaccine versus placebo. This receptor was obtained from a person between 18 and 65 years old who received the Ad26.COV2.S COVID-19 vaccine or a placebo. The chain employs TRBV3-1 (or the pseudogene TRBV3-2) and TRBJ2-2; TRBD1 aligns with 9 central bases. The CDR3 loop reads CASSQASDRGVAGELFF. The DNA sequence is TGTGCCAGCAGCCAAGCTTCGGACAGGGGAGTGGCCGGGGAGCTGTTTTTT.